A selection of T cell receptor beta chains follows, all from one sample in a study of T cell repertoires in cytomegalovirus infection. Antigens of these TCRs are unknown. TCRdb used MiXCR to reprocess the reads, holding one entry per CDR3 protein. The sample contains fewer than 130,000 distinct CDR3 sequences, roughly 39% of which appear only once. The input for sequencing was CD8+ T cells from cultured PBMCs, taken from culture after CMV antigen stimulation. The receptors come from a human donor in good health (CMV status not recorded). Some clones in this sample may be carry-over from other donors' samples. Both conserved end residues are part of each CDR3. Fields, in order: clone size, V gene, CDR3 length, J gene, D gene, CDR3 protein, CDR3 DNA. A D gene is named only where the DNA matches it firmly. Clone size appears in some rows only: once, few, many, or a class for an expanded clone.

clone_size: .; v_call: TRBV2; cdr3_length: 13; j_call: TRBJ2-7; d_call: .; cdr3_aa: CASNLRGPYEQYF; cdr3_nt: TGTGCCAGCAACCTCCGGGGGCCCTACGAGCAGTACTTC
clone_size: .; v_call: TRBV12-3/TRBV12-4; cdr3_length: 15; j_call: TRBJ2-2; d_call: .; cdr3_aa: CASSPTGPNTGELFF; cdr3_nt: TGTGCCAGCAGTCCCACGGGGCCGAACACCGGGGAGCTGTTTTTT
clone_size: few; v_call: TRBV19; cdr3_length: 17; j_call: TRBJ2-3; d_call: .; cdr3_aa: CASSNWGPAPDTDTQYF; cdr3_nt: TGTGCCAGTAGTAACTGGGGGCCGGCCCCCGACACAGATACGCAGTATTTT
clone_size: .; v_call: TRBV7-3; cdr3_length: 15; j_call: TRBJ2-7; d_call: .; cdr3_aa: CASSPPGGQTYEQYF; cdr3_nt: TGTGCCAGCAGCCCCCCCGGGGGCCAAACCTACGAGCAGTACTTC
clone_size: .; v_call: TRBV4-1; cdr3_length: 16; j_call: TRBJ2-7; d_call: .; cdr3_aa: CASSQNRDLLWSEQYF; cdr3_nt: TGCGCCAGCAGCCAAAACCGGGACCTCCTCTGGTCGGAGCAGTACTTC
clone_size: .; v_call: TRBV29-1; cdr3_length: 13; j_call: TRBJ2-5; d_call: .; cdr3_aa: CSVVGLLGETQYF; cdr3_nt: TGCAGCGTTGTCGGCCTATTGGGAGAGACCCAGTACTTC
clone_size: few; v_call: TRBV7-6; cdr3_length: 15; j_call: TRBJ2-1; d_call: TRBD2; cdr3_aa: CASSLDSGAYNEQFF; cdr3_nt: TGTGCCAGCAGCTTAGACAGCGGGGCCTACAATGAGCAGTTCTTC
clone_size: few; v_call: TRBV7-8; cdr3_length: 15; j_call: TRBJ2-1; d_call: TRBD2; cdr3_aa: CASSTGTSYYNEQFF; cdr3_nt: TGTGCCAGCAGCACCGGGACTAGCTATTACAATGAGCAGTTCTTC
clone_size: .; v_call: TRBV6-1; cdr3_length: 14; j_call: TRBJ2-2; d_call: .; cdr3_aa: CASSGDRHPGELFF; cdr3_nt: TGTGCCAGCAGTGGGGACCGGCACCCCGGGGAGCTGTTTTTT
clone_size: .; v_call: TRBV6-2/TRBV6-3; cdr3_length: 16; j_call: TRBJ2-3; d_call: .; cdr3_aa: CASSSTSWESTDTQYF; cdr3_nt: TGTGCCAGCAGTTCGACTAGTTGGGAGAGCACAGATACGCAGTATTTT
clone_size: few; v_call: TRBV7-6; cdr3_length: 16; j_call: TRBJ2-5; d_call: TRBD1; cdr3_aa: CASSLPLGRGLETQYF; cdr3_nt: TGTGCCAGCAGCTTACCTCTTGGCAGGGGGCTAGAGACCCAGTACTTC
clone_size: .; v_call: TRBV5-1; cdr3_length: 14; j_call: TRBJ1-5; d_call: .; cdr3_aa: CASSLVTVGQPQHF; cdr3_nt: TGCGCCAGCAGCTTGGTGACAGTCGGTCAGCCCCAGCATTTT
clone_size: .; v_call: TRBV24-1; cdr3_length: 15; j_call: TRBJ2-3; d_call: TRBD1; cdr3_aa: CATSETGTGTDTQYF; cdr3_nt: TGTGCCACCAGTGAGACCGGGACAGGCACAGATACGCAGTATTTT
clone_size: many; v_call: TRBV7-2; cdr3_length: 17; j_call: TRBJ2-5; d_call: .; cdr3_aa: CASSPWFSEWGWETQYF; cdr3_nt: TGTGCCAGCAGCCCTTGGTTTTCGGAATGGGGGTGGGAGACCCAGTACTTC
clone_size: .; v_call: TRBV6-5; cdr3_length: 15; j_call: TRBJ1-1; d_call: .; cdr3_aa: CASSLRRQVNTEAFF; cdr3_nt: TGTGCCAGCAGCTTACGCAGACAGGTGAACACTGAAGCTTTCTTT
clone_size: few; v_call: TRBV7-7; cdr3_length: 16; j_call: TRBJ2-5; d_call: .; cdr3_aa: CASSLGAGGPQETQYF; cdr3_nt: TGTGCCAGCAGCTTAGGCGCCGGGGGCCCCCAAGAGACCCAGTACTTC
clone_size: .; v_call: TRBV7-3; cdr3_length: 16; j_call: TRBJ2-1; d_call: TRBD2; cdr3_aa: CASSPMGLAGGLEQFF; cdr3_nt: TGTGCCAGCAGCCCTATGGGACTAGCGGGGGGGCTTGAGCAGTTCTTC
clone_size: .; v_call: TRBV7-9; cdr3_length: 12; j_call: TRBJ2-3; d_call: .; cdr3_aa: CASSLGLDTQYF; cdr3_nt: TGTGCCAGCAGCTTAGGGTTGGATACGCAGTATTTT
clone_size: .; v_call: TRBV30; cdr3_length: 14; j_call: TRBJ2-7; d_call: TRBD2; cdr3_aa: CAWSLPGLVSEQYF; cdr3_nt: TGTGCCTGGAGTTTACCGGGACTAGTGAGCGAGCAGTACTTC
clone_size: .; v_call: TRBV5-1; cdr3_length: 16; j_call: TRBJ2-2; d_call: TRBD2; cdr3_aa: CASSPSSGANTGELFF; cdr3_nt: TGCGCCAGCAGCCCATCTAGCGGGGCGAACACCGGGGAGCTGTTTTTT
clone_size: .; v_call: TRBV12-3/TRBV12-4; cdr3_length: 14; j_call: TRBJ1-3; d_call: .; cdr3_aa: CASSFAAGGNTIYF; cdr3_nt: TGTGCCAGCAGTTTCGCGGCAGGGGGAAACACCATATATTTT
clone_size: few; v_call: TRBV7-8; cdr3_length: 14; j_call: TRBJ2-5; d_call: TRBD2; cdr3_aa: CASSLGSGAETQYF; cdr3_nt: TGTGCCAGCAGCTTAGGTAGCGGGGCGGAGACCCAGTACTTC
clone_size: .; v_call: TRBV5-4; cdr3_length: 11; j_call: TRBJ2-5; d_call: .; cdr3_aa: CAPVHVETQYF; cdr3_nt: TGTGCCCCTGTCCATGTGGAGACCCAGTACTTC
clone_size: .; v_call: TRBV27; cdr3_length: 14; j_call: TRBJ1-5; d_call: .; cdr3_aa: CASSWGGVNQPQHF; cdr3_nt: TGTGCCAGCAGTTGGGGGGGAGTAAATCAGCCCCAGCATTTT
clone_size: .; v_call: TRBV2; cdr3_length: 14; j_call: TRBJ2-2; d_call: .; cdr3_aa: CASSEPVHTGELFF; cdr3_nt: TGTGCCAGCAGTGAACCCGTTCACACCGGGGAGCTGTTTTTT
clone_size: many; v_call: TRBV29-1; cdr3_length: 16; j_call: TRBJ2-3; d_call: .; cdr3_aa: CSVTKQGPLGTDTQYF; cdr3_nt: TGCAGCGTTACCAAACAGGGCCCCTTGGGCACAGATACGCAGTATTTT
clone_size: .; v_call: TRBV7-4; cdr3_length: 15; j_call: TRBJ2-3; d_call: .; cdr3_aa: CASSSPGRYTDTQYF; cdr3_nt: TGTGCCAGCAGCTCACCGGGACGGTACACAGATACGCAGTATTTT